The clone carrying this T cell receptor beta chain was counted a few times. This sample is drawn from a study of T cells after yellow fever vaccination. Using its own MiXCR run on the 5' RACE reads, TCRdb lists one record per CDR3 protein. The data show 300,000 to 400,000 distinct CDR3 sequences, 7% to 10% seen once. Between the trimmed V and J ends, which lost 2 bases and 6 bases, there was a span of 13 bases. Germline V lookup: CDR1 SEHNR, CDR2 FQNEAQ (reference sequence). The CDR3 spans 15 residues. The receptor's source is a young man who received the YFV17D yellow fever vaccine. The chain couples TRBV7-9 to TRBJ1-4, with D unclear. The source was PBMCs, collected about 41 days after the first yellow fever vaccination. The CDR3 loop reads CASSLRVGGDEKLFF. The CDR3 DNA sequence: TGTGCCAGCAGCTTAAGGGTCGGTGGGGATGAAAAACTGTTTTTT. The whole variable domain, remainder taken from reference TRBV7-9 and TRBJ1-4, is DTGVSQNPRHKITKRGQNVTFRCDPISEHNRLYWYRQTLGQGPEFLTYFQNEAQLEKSRLLSDRFSAERPKGSFSTLEIQRTEQGDSAMYLCASSLRVGGDEKLFFGSGTQLSVL.